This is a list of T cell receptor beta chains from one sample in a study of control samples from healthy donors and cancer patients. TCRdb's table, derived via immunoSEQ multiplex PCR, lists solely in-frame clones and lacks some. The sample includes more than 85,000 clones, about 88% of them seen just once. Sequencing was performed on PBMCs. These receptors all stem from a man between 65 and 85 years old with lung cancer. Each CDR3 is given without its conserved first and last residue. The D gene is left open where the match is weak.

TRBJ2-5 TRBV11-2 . ASSRAQTQY
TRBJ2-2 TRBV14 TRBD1 ASSKDRGGGELF
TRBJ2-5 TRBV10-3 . AISESLGVGETQY
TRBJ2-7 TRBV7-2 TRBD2 ASSLILWSSGNSYEQY
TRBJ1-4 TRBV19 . AVQRTTNEKLF
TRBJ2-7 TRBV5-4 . ASSSDGALTYEQY
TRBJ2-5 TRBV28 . ASRKGGGETQY
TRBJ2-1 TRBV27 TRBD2 ASSLRASGGYNEQF
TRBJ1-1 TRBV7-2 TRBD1 ASSLGPGGTEAF
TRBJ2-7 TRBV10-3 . AISEVSGRGYEQY
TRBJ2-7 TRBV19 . ASSAHSRSSYEQY
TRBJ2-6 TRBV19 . ASSISRGTGANVLT
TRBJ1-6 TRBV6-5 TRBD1 ASLVGQEFNSPLH
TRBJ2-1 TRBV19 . ASSPGTSREQF
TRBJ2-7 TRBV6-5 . ASSLDHSYEQY
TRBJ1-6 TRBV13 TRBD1 ASSSTGGGNSPLH
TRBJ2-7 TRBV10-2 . ASSTHRGNKRYEQY
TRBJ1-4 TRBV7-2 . ASSLRVTNEKLF